The 21 T cell receptor beta chains presented below share a single source sample, sequenced in a study of blood T cell repertoires in COVID-19. TCRdb's copy holds only in-frame clones and misses some; the assay was immunoSEQ multiplex PCR. The sample records around 150,000 clones, approximately 92% being singletons. Sequencing input: peripheral blood. All receptors come from a woman aged 50 to 60 with acute or convalescent COVID-19.

The chain employs TRBV10-1 and TRBJ2-1; maybe TRBD2 (6 bases). CDR3 length: 14 residues. Trimming left V 6 bases short and J 9 bases short, with 18 bases between. CDR1 is WNHNN, CDR2 SYGVQD, per germline (reference sequence). The CDR3: CASRQFTTGGEQFF. DNA for the CDR3: TGCGCCAGCAGACAATTCACCACCGGGGGTGAGCAGTTCTTC.

The chain has TRBV3-1 (or the pseudogene TRBV3-2) and TRBJ2-2; 10 nucleotides agree with TRBD1. CDR1 LGHDT and CDR2 YNNKEL come from the germline V gene (reference sequence). CDR3 length: 18 residues. The trim removed 0 bases at V and 3 bases at J, leaving 7 bases unmatched. CDR3 sequence: CASSQEDRGQEDTGELFF. The CDR3, as DNA: TGTGCCAGCAGCCAAGAAGACAGGGGGCAGGAGGACACCGGGGAGCTGTTTTTT.

This sequence joins TRBV5-1 and TRBJ2-2, with TRBD2 identical over 10 bases. The germline V gene has CDR1 SGHRS and CDR2 YFSETQ. V shed 5 bases and J 4 bases; nucleotides not matched to a gene: 8. The CDR3 sequence is 16 residues long. CDR3 DNA sequence: TGCGCCAGCAGTTCTAGCGGGGGTAGTAGCACCGGGGAGCTGTTTTTT. Its translation is CASSSSGGSSTGELFF. The complete variable domain, with remaining parts taken from reference TRBV5-1 and TRBJ2-2, reads KAGVTQTPRYLIKTRGQQVTLSCSPISGHRSVSWYQQTPGQGLQFLFEYFSETQRNKGNFPGRFSGRQFSNSRSEMNVSTLELGDSALYLCASSSSGGSSTGELFFGEGSRLTVL.

This clone was seen a single time. The genes are TRBV19 and TRBJ2-5; TRBD1 agrees at 7 bases. Per germline, CDR1 LNHDA and CDR2 SQIVND (reference sequence). The CDR3 totals 14 residues. Germline trimming cut 2 bases from V and 9 bases from J; bases unmatched to any gene: 9. Written as DNA, the CDR3 is TGTGCCAGTAGTATACGGGACAGTAACCCGGCCCAGTACTTC. It encodes CASSIRDSNPAQYF.

The rearrangement links TRBV7-9 to TRBJ2-1; 13 bases map to TRBD2. The trim removed 5 bases at V and 7 bases at J, leaving 5 bases unmatched. The CDR3 contains 15 residues. Germline V CDR1 and CDR2: SEHNR, FQNEAQ (reference sequence). The CDR3 DNA reads TGTGCCAGCAGCAGGACTAGCGGGAGTGCTAATGAGCAGTTCTTC. It is translated as CASSRTSGSANEQFF.

The V gene is TRBV5-1, the J gene TRBJ2-2; D call uncertain. The germline V and J ends were trimmed by 0 bases and 3 bases, with 12 bases remaining between them. The germline V gene has CDR1 SGHRS and CDR2 YFSETQ. CDR3 length: 16 residues. The CDR3 region has the DNA TGCGCCAGCAGCTTGGGGTCAGGTCCACACACCGGGGAGCTGTTTTTT. Residues: CASSLGSGPHTGELFF. The full variable domain, with the rest looked up from reference TRBV5-1 and TRBJ2-2, is KAGVTQTPRYLIKTRGQQVTLSCSPISGHRSVSWYQQTPGQGLQFLFEYFSETQRNKGNFPGRFSGRQFSNSRSEMNVSTLELGDSALYLCASSLGSGPHTGELFFGEGSRLTVL.

V gene TRBV7-3 combines with J gene TRBJ1-2; tentative D call: TRBD1 (5 bases). This CDR3 is built from 18 residues. From germline, CDR1 is SGHTA and CDR2 FQGTGA. The V end was cut by 2 bases, the J end by 0 bases, with 19 bases between. Here the CDR3 reads CASSLRYAGPGTNYGYTF. CDR3 DNA: TGTGCCAGCAGCTTACGGTACGCAGGGCCTGGAACTAACTATGGCTACACCTTC.

This chain connects TRBV6-1 to TRBJ1-2; D gene unclear. The ends were cut back, 2 bases at V and 3 bases at J, with 10 bases in the middle. This CDR3 contains 14 residues. CDR1 is MNHNS and CDR2 is SASEGT in the germline V gene. The CDR3 loop is CASSESSSYYGYTF. The CDR3 coding sequence is TGTGCCAGCAGTGAATCGAGTAGTTACTATGGCTACACCTTC.

To note about this clone: Germline is not matched at one junction end, which may reflect a read error. The chain has TRBV7-7 and TRBJ2-3, with 13 bases fitting TRBD2. Germline CDR1 reads SSHAT; CDR2 reads FNYEAQ (reference sequence). The CDR3 is made up of 16 amino acids. The chain's CDR3 is CASSTGLAGGTDTQYF. For the CDR3, the DNA is TGTGCTAGCAGCACAGGACTAGCGGGAGGCACAGATACGCAGTATTTT.

The chain employs TRBV3-1 (or the pseudogene TRBV3-2) and TRBJ1-2, with TRBD1 matching 11 bases. This CDR3 comprises 18 residues. V dropped 2 bases and J dropped 2; count of bases not matched to a gene: 10. Germline V gene lookup returns CDR1 LGHDT and CDR2 YNNKEL (reference sequence). CDR3 DNA: TGTGCCAGCAGCCAAAGGGCCTCCGGGACAGGGGGAAACTATGGCTACACCTTC. Translated: CASSQRASGTGGNYGYTF.

The CDR3: CATHTEAFF. In DNA form, the CDR3 reads TGTGCCACTCACACTGAAGCTTTCTTT. This chain uses TRBV21-1 with TRBJ1-1. TRBV21-1 is a pseudogene locus. The CDR3 runs 9 residues.

The chain joins TRBV10-3 to TRBJ2-7, with unresolved D. Trimming removed 6 bases from V and 3 bases from J, with 9 bases in between. This CDR3 comprises 12 residues. CDR1 is ENHRY and CDR2 is SYGVKD in the germline V gene. CDR3 residues: CAISLNNYEQYF. In nucleotides, the CDR3 is TGTGCCATCAGCCTTAATAACTACGAGCAGTACTTC.

This clone was observed once. Sequence at one end of the junction differs from germline and may be a read error. The genes are TRBV3-1 (or the pseudogene TRBV3-2) and TRBJ1-2, with no clear D. The CDR3 loop spans 11 amino acids. The germline gives CDR1 LGHDT, CDR2 YNNKEL (reference sequence). The DNA for the CDR3 is TGTGCCAGCAGCCAAGATCTGGAGGAGGTCTTC. This translates into CASSQDLEEVF.

The chain couples TRBV19 to TRBJ2-5; 7 nucleotides align to TRBD1. Trimming removed 10 bases from V and 5 bases from J; junction bases left unmatched: 10. Germline V gene lookup returns CDR1 LNHDA and CDR2 SQIVND (reference sequence). The CDR3 extends over 13 amino acids. The CDR3, as DNA: TGTGCCACCCTAGGGGGCTTCGGGGAGACCCAGTACTTC. As protein: CATLGGFGETQYF.

The chain recombines TRBV18 with TRBJ2-5, with a tentative D call TRBD1 (7 bases). The germline CDR1 and CDR2 sequences are KGHSH and LQKENI. The V gene lost 2 bases and the J gene lost 5 bases, with 12 bases spanning the gap. The CDR3 is made up of 14 amino acids. The CDR3 sequence is CASSPSGGIETQYF. In DNA, the CDR3 is TGTGCCAGCTCACCATCAGGGGGGATTGAGACCCAGTACTTC.

The gene calls are TRBV2 and TRBJ1-2; D unclear. The CDR3 covers 13 residues. Trimming took off 6 bases at V and 3 bases at J, with 11 bases between the two ends. Germline-derived CDR1 and CDR2 are SNHLY and FYNNEI. The CDR3 DNA sequence: TGTGCCAGCAGCCAGGAACTTTACTATGGCTACACCTTC. This codes for CASSQELYYGYTF.

V is TRBV3-1 (or the pseudogene TRBV3-2) and J is TRBJ1-1; D remains ambiguous. Germline V gives CDR1 LGHDT, CDR2 YNNKEL (reference sequence). The CDR3 is 14 amino acids. V shed 8 bases and J shed 1 base, with 14 bases lying between them. The CDR3 region has the DNA TGTGCCAGCGCGCCAATTCAGGAGAACACTGAAGCTTTCTTT. Amino acids: CASAPIQENTEAFF.

V gene TRBV5-1 combines with J gene TRBJ1-2, with 12 bases fitting TRBD1. Losses at the gene ends were 4 bases for V and 2 bases for J; bases not matched to a gene: 6. The CDR3 covers 16 residues. Germline V gene sequence: CDR1 SGHRS, CDR2 YFSETQ. The CDR3 protein is CASSPGGTGGNYGYTF. For the CDR3, the DNA is TGCGCCAGCAGCCCGGGAGGGACAGGGGGCAACTATGGCTACACCTTC. The full variable domain, with the rest looked up from reference TRBV5-1 and TRBJ1-2, is KAGVTQTPRYLIKTRGQQVTLSCSPISGHRSVSWYQQTPGQGLQFLFEYFSETQRNKGNFPGRFSGRQFSNSRSEMNVSTLELGDSALYLCASSPGGTGGNYGYTFGSGTRLTVV.

The chain employs TRBV30 and TRBJ1-3; 7 bases map to TRBD1. The CDR3 totals 17 residues. Trimming at V came to 3 bases and at J to 1 base, leaving 12 bases not matched to a gene. CDR1 and CDR2 (germline): GTSNPN, SVGIG (reference sequence). The CDR3 reads CAWRIVTQGLSGNTIYF. CDR3 nucleotides: TGTGCCTGGAGAATAGTGACACAGGGGTTGTCTGGAAACACCATATATTTT.

The gene calls are TRBV6-5 and TRBJ2-7; D perhaps matches TRBD1 (6 bases). Germline CDR1 reads MNHEY; CDR2 reads SVGAGI. Trimming took off 6 bases at V and 2 bases at J, with 17 bases between the two ends. The CDR3 runs to 15 residues. CDR3 in amino acids: CASRSGDIATYEQYF. The CDR3 nucleotides are TGTGCCAGCAGATCAGGGGATATCGCGACCTACGAGCAGTACTTC.

This chain joins TRBV7-3 and TRBJ2-2, with 8 bases fitting TRBD2. CDR1 is SGHTA, CDR2 FQGTGA, per germline. The CDR3 totals 15 residues. V dropped 5 bases and J dropped 1; count of bases not matched to a gene: 3. The CDR3 DNA reads TGTGCCAGCAGCCCCGGGACTAGGAACACCGGGGAGCTGTTTTTT. Protein product: CASSPGTRNTGELFF. Complete variable domain (other parts from reference TRBV7-3 and TRBJ2-2): GAGVSQTPSNKVTEKGKYVELRCDPISGHTALYWYRQSLGQGPEFLIYFQGTGAADDSGLPNDRFFAVRPEGSVSTLKIQRTERGDSAVYLCASSPGTRNTGELFFGEGSRLTVL.